The T cell receptor beta chain described here comes from a study of T cells after yellow fever vaccination. Study-level findings and limits: Most clones from primary vaccination resurfaced after the booster (roughly 96% CD4, over 75% CD8).

TCRdb reprocessed the 5' RACE reads via MiXCR and lists one record per CDR3 protein. The sample records about 45,000 distinct CDR3 sequences, roughly 7.1% being singletons. This clonotype was counted ten times or more. This clonotype originated in a man between 25 and 39 years old who received the YFV17D yellow fever vaccine. This specimen consisted of CD8+ T cells not binding an NS4B(214-222) dextramer, sorted from PBMCs, obtained 45 days after the yellow fever booster vaccination.

CDR3 sequence: CATDSTSAYEQYF. DNA for the CDR3: TGTGCCACCGACAGCACATCCGCCTACGAGCAGTACTTC. The chain is built from TRBV2 and TRBJ2-7; D is possibly TRBD1 (5 bases). The V gene lost 10 bases and the J gene lost 2 bases, with 15 bases spanning the gap. CDR3 size: 13 residues. Germline CDR1 and CDR2: SNHLY and FYNNEI.